This TCR beta chain was observed in a study of blood T cells in healthy people across ages. Trimming took off 4 bases at V and 0 bases at J, with 19 bases between the two ends. CDR3 length: 19 residues. CDR1 and CDR2 (germline): MNHEY, SMNVEV (reference sequence). Using a J-beta primer mix together with a sample-barcoded 5' primer, a second PCR was run for roughly 7 to 11 cycles. TCRdb analysed the 5' RACE reads with MiXCR anew, one entry per CDR3 protein. The sample yields under 2,000,000 distinct CDR3 sequences, roughly 52% seen once. This clonotype has just one count. This rearrangement joins TRBV27 to TRBJ2-6, with D perhaps matching TRBD1 (5 bases). Material for sequencing was blood. The source is a middle-aged woman in good health. The CDR3 protein is CASSSPTGSLSSGANVLTF. The CDR3 DNA reads TGTGCCAGCAGTTCCCCTACAGGCTCCCTTAGCTCTGGGGCCAACGTCCTGACTTTC.